The entry below gives a single T cell receptor beta chain sequence along with its context. The data were obtained in a study of memory CD4+ T cells and cytomegalovirus serostatus. This table comes from immunoSEQ multiplex PCR, and its TCRdb copy is limited to in-frame clones, with some not included. The table records some 26,000 clones, approximately 72% of them present only once. The sort gate was single viable CD3+CD4+CD8-CD45RO+ cells for memory CD4+ T cells. The CDR3 sequence is 16 residues long. Per germline, CDR1 MDHEN and CDR2 SYDVKM. Trimming shortened V by 7 bases and J by 5 bases, and 24 bases separated the two germline ends.

V is TRBV28 and J is TRBJ2-7, with D perhaps TRBD1 (6 bases). The TCR was taken from an adult in good health and CMV-seronegative. Sequencing input: memory CD4+ T cells from blood. The CDR3 sequence: CASTVSEGRGSHEQYF. In DNA form, the CDR3 reads TGTGCCAGCACTGTTAGCGAGGGCAGGGGAAGTCACGAGCAGTACTTC. Drawing the rest from reference TRBV28 and TRBJ2-7, the complete variable domain is DVKVTQSSRYLVKRTGEKVFLECVQDMDHENMFWYRQDPGLGLRLIYFSYDVKMKEKGDIPEGYSVSREKKERFSLILESASTNQTSMYLCASTVSEGRGSHEQYFGPGTRLTVT.